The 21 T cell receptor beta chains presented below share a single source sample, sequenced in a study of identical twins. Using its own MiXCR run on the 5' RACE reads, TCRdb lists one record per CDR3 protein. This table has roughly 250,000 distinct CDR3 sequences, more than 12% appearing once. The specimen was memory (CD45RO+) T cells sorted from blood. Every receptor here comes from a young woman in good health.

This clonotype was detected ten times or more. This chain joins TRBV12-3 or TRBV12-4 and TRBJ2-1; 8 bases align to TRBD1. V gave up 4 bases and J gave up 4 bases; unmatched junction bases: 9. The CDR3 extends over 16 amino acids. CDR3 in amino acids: CASSSQGTGAYNEQFF. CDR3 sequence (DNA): TGTGCCAGCAGTTCCCAGGGGACAGGTGCATACAATGAGCAGTTCTTC.

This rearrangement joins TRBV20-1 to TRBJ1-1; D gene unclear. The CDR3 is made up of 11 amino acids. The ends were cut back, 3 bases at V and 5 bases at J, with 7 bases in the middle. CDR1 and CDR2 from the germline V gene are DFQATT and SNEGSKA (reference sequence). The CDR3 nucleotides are TGCAGTGCTAGTTTTCGGACTGAAGCTTTCTTT. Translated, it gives CSASFRTEAFF.

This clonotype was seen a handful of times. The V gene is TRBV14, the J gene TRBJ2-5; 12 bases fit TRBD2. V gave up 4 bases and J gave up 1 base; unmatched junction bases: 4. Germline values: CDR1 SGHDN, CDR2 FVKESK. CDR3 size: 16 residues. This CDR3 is CASSLSSGGAQETQYF. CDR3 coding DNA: TGTGCCAGCAGCCTTTCTAGCGGGGGGGCCCAAGAGACCCAGTACTTC.

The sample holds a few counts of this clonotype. The CDR3 protein is CASSLVDREGRYEQYF. The CDR3 bases are TGCGCCAGCAGCTTGGTTGACCGGGAGGGCCGCTACGAGCAGTACTTC. This chain uses TRBV4-3 with TRBJ2-7, with 8 bases aligning to TRBD2. Germline CDR1 and CDR2: LGHNA and YSLEER. Germline trimming cut 5 bases from V and 3 bases from J; bases unmatched to any gene: 12. The CDR3 is 16 amino acids.

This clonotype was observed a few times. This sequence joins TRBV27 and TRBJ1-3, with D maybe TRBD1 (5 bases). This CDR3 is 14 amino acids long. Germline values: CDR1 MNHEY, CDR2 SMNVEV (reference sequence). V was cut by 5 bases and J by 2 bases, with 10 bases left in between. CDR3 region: CASSAWGPGNTIYF. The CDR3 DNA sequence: TGTGCCAGCAGTGCCTGGGGCCCTGGAAACACCATATATTTT.

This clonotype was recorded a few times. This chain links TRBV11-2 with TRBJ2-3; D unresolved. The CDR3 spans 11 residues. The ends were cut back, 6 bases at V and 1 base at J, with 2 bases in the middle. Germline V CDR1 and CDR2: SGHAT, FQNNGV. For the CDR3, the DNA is TGTGCCAGCAGGCGCACAGATACGCAGTATTTT. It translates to CASRRTDTQYF.

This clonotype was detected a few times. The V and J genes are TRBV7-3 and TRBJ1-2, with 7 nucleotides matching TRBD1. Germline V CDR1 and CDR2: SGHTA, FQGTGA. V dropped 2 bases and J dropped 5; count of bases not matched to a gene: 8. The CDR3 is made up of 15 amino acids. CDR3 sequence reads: CASSLGQGQLYGYTF. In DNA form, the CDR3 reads TGTGCCAGCAGCTTAGGGCAGGGACAGCTGTATGGCTACACCTTC. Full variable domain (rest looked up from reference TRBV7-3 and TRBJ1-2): GAGVSQTPSNKVTEKGKYVELRCDPISGHTALYWYRQSLGQGPEFLIYFQGTGAADDSGLPNDRFFAVRPEGSVSTLKIQRTERGDSAVYLCASSLGQGQLYGYTFGSGTRLTVV.

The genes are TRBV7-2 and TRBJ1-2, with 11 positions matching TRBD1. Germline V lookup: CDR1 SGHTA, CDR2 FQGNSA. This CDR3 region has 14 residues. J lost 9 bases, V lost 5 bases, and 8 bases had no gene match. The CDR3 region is CASSLGTGGRSYTF. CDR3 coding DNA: TGTGCCAGCAGCCTAGGGACAGGGGGTAGGAGCTACACCTTC. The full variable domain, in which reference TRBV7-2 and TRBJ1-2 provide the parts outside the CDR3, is GAGVSQSPSNKVTEKGKDVELRCDPISGHTALYWYRQSLGQGLEFLIYFQGNSAPDKSGLPSDRFSAERTGGSVSTLTIQRTQQEDSAVYLCASSLGTGGRSYTFGSGTRLTVV.

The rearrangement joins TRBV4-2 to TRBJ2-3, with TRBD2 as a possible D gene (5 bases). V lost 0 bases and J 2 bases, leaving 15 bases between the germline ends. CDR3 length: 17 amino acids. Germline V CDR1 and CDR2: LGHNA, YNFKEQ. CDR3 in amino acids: CASSQEGLALFTDTQYF. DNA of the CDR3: TGTGCCAGCAGCCAAGAAGGCCTAGCACTATTCACAGATACGCAGTATTTT.

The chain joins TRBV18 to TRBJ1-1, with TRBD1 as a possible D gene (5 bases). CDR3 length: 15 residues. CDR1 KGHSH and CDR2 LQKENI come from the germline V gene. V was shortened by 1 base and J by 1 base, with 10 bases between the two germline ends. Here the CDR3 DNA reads TGTGCCAGCTCACCACAATACGGGGGGAACACTGAAGCTTTCTTT. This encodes CASSPQYGGNTEAFF.

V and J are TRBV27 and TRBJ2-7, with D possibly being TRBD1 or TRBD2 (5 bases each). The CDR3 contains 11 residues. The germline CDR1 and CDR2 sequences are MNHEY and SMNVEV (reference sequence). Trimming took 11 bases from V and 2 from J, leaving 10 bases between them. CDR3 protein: CASRDAYEQYF. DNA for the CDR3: TGTGCCTCACGGGACGCCTACGAGCAGTACTTC.

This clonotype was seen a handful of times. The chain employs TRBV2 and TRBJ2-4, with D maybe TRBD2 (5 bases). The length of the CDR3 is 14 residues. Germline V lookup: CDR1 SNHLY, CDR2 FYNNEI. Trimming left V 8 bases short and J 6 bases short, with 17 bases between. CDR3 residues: CASERSEGLNIQYF. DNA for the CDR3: TGTGCCAGCGAAAGGTCCGAGGGTTTAAACATTCAGTACTTC.

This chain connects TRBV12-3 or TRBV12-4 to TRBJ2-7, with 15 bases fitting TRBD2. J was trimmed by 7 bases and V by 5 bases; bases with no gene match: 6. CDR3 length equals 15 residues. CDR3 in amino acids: CASSGTSGRLGEQYF. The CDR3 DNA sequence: TGTGCCAGCAGTGGGACTAGCGGGAGGTTGGGAGAGCAGTACTTC.

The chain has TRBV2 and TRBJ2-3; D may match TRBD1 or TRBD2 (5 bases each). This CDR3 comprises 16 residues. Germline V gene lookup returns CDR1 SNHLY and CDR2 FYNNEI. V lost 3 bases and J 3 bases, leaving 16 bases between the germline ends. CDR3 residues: CASSDGQGWRTDTQYF. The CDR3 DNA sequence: TGTGCCAGCAGTGATGGGCAGGGTTGGAGGACAGATACGCAGTATTTT.

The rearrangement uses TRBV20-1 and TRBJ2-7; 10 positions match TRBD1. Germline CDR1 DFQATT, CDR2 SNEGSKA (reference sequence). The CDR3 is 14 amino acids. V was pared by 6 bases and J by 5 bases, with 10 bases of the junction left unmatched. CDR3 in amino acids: CSAERTGGVHEQYF. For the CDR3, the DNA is TGCAGTGCGGAGAGGACAGGGGGGGTCCACGAGCAGTACTTC.

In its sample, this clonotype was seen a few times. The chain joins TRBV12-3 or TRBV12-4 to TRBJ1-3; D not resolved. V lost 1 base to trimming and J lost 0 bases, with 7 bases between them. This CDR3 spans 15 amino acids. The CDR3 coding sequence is TGTGCCAGCAGTTTAGGCACCAACTCTGGAAACACCATATATTTT. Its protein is CASSLGTNSGNTIYF.

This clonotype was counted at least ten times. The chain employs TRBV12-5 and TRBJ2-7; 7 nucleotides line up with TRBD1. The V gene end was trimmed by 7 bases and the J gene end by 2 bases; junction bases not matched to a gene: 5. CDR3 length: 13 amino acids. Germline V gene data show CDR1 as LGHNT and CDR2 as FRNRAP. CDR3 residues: CASAVDRAYEQYF. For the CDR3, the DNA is TGTGCTAGTGCCGTTGACAGGGCCTACGAGCAGTACTTC.

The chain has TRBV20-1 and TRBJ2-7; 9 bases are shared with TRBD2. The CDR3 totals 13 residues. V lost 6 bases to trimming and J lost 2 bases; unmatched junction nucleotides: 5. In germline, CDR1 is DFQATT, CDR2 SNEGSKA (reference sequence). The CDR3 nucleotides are TGCAGTGCCGGGGCGGGAGGGACCTACGAGCAGTACTTC. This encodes CSAGAGGTYEQYF.

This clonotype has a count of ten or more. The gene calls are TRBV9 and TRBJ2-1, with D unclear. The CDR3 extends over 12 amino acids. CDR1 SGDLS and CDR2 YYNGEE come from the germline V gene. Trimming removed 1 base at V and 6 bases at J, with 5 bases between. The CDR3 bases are TGTGCCAGCAGCGTAACGTTCAATGAGCAGTTCTTC. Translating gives CASSVTFNEQFF. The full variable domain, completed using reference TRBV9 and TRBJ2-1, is DSGVTQTPKHLITATGQRVTLRCSPRSGDLSVYWYQQSLDQGLQFLIQYYNGEERAKGNILERFSAQQFPDLHSELNLSSLELGDSALYFCASSVTFNEQFFGPGTRLTVL.

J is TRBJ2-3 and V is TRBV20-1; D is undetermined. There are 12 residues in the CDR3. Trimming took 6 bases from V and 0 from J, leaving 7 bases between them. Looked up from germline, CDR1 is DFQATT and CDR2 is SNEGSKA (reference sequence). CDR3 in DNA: TGCAGTGCGCCGGAGAGCACAGATACGCAGTATTTT. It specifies CSAPESTDTQYF.

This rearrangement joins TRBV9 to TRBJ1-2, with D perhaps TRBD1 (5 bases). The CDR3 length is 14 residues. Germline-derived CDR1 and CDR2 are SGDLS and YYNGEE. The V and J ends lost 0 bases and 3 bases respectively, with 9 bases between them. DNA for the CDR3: TGTGCCAGCAGCGTAGCTGCGACAGACTATGGCTACACCTTC. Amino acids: CASSVAATDYGYTF.